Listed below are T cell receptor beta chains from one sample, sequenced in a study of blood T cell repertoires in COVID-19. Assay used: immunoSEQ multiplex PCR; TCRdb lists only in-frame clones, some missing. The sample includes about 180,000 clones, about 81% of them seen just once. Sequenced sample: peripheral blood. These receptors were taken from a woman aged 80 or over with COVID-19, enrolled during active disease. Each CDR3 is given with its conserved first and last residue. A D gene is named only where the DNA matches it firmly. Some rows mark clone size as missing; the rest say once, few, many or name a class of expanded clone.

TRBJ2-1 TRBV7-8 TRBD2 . TGTGCCAGCAGCGTCACTAGCGGGGGGGCCGACAATGAGCAGTTCTTC CASSVTSGGADNEQFF
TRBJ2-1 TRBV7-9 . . TGTGCCAGCAGCCCCACCCTGAGCTCCTACAATGAGCAGTTCTTC CASSPTLSSYNEQFF
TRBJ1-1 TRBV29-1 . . TGCAGCGTTTCTAACACTGAAGCTTTCTTT CSVSNTEAFF
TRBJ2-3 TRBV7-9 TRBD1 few TGTGCCAGCAGCACCCGGGACAGGGGATATTTT CASSTRDRGYF
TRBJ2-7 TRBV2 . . TGTGCCAGCAGCCGTCCTAGCTCCTACGAGCAGTACTTC CASSRPSSYEQYF
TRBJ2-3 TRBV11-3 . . TGTGCCAGCAGCTTAGGCGGACAACGCACAGATACGCAGTATTTT CASSLGGQRTDTQYF
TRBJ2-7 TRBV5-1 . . TGCGCCAGCAGCTTGTTCGGGGGATACGAGCAGTACTTC CASSLFGGYEQYF
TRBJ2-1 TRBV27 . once TGTGCCAGCAGTTCCGGAGGGCCCTACAATGAGCAGTTCTTC CASSSGGPYNEQFF
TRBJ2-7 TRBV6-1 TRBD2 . TGTGCCAGCAGTGCTAGCGGGGGGGCATCTGCGGCCTACGAGCAGTACTTC CASSASGGASAAYEQYF
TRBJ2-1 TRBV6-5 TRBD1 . TGTGCCAGCAGTTACCTCGGACAGGGTTTCCGCAATGAGCAGTTCTTC CASSYLGQGFRNEQFF
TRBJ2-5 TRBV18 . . TGTGCCAGCTCACCGTCAGGGGTCCAAGAGACCCAGTACTTC CASSPSGVQETQYF
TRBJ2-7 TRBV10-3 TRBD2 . TGTGCCGTCAGTGGCTCTTGGGCAACCGGGACTAACTACGAGCAGTACTTC CAVSGSWATGTNYEQYF
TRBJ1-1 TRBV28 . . TGTGCCAGCAGTTTTTTTGGGGGGTACACTGAAGCTTTCTTT CASSFFGGYTEAFF
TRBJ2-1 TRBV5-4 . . TGTGCCAGCAGCCGAGACAGGTTCAATGAGCAGTTCTTC CASSRDRFNEQFF
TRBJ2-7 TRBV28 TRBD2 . TGTGCCAGCAGTTTAGCCCTAGCGGGATGGAGTTACGAGCAGTACTTC CASSLALAGWSYEQYF
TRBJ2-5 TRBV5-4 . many TGTGCCAGCAGCCAAGTCACGGAGGGGGAGACCCAGTACTTC CASSQVTEGETQYF
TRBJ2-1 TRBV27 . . TGTGCCAGCAGTTTACTCCCGGGGTCCTACAATGAGCAGTTCTTC CASSLLPGSYNEQFF
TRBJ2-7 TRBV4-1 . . TGCGCCAGCAGCGCGGGACCTCCTGGGTACGAGCAGTACTTC CASSAGPPGYEQYF
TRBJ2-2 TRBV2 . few TGTGCCCTCGGGCCAGGGAAAAACACCGGGGAGCTGTTTTTT CALGPGKNTGELFF
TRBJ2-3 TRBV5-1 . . TGCGCCAGCAGCCTCCCGGGCACAGATACGCAGTATTTT CASSLPGTDTQYF
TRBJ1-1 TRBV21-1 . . TGTGCCAGCAGCAAAGAGGAGGGGTTCACTGAAGCTTTCTTT CASSKEEGFTEAFF
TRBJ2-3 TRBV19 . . TGTGCCAGTAGTGAGGGCGGGGCAGGACAAGATACGCAGTATTTT CASSEGGAGQDTQYF
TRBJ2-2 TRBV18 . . TGTGCCAGCTCGGCGGGACTCGCCACCGGGGAGCTGTTTTTT CASSAGLATGELFF
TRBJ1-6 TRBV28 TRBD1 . TGTGCCAGCAGGCCGACAGGGGAGAATTCACCCCTCCACTTT CASRPTGENSPLHF
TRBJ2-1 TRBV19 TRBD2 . TGTGCCAGTAGTATTCGGGCGGCTAGCGGGGGATACAATGAGCAGTTCTTC CASSIRAASGGYNEQFF
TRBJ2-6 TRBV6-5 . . TGTGCCAGCAGTTATCCGACAGTCTCTGGGGCCAACGTCCTGACTTTC CASSYPTVSGANVLTF
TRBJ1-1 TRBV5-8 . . TGTGCCAGCACTCGATCCTTAGAACACACTGAAGCTTTCTTT CASTRSLEHTEAFF
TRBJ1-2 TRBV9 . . TGTGCCAGCAGCGTAGAAGGCAGGACTGCGGGTCTCTATGGCTACACCTTC CASSVEGRTAGLYGYTF
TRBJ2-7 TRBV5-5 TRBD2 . TGTGCCAGCAGCTGGGCCACTAGCGACTACGAGCAGTACTTC CASSWATSDYEQYF
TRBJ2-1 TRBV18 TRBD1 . TGTGCCAGCTCACCACCGGACAGGGGTCACAATGAGCAGTTCTTC CASSPPDRGHNEQFF
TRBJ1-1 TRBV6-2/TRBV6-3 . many TGTGCCAGCAGTTACACCAAGACTCACATGAACACTGAAGCTTTCTTT CASSYTKTHMNTEAFF
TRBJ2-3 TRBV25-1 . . TGTGCCAGCAGTGATCAGGACAGATTCACAGATACGCAGTATTTT CASSDQDRFTDTQYF
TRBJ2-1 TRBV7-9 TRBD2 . TGTGCCAGCAGCTCGCTAAGCGGGGACTACAATGAGCAGTTCTTC CASSSLSGDYNEQFF
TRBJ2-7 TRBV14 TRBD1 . TGTGCCAGCAGCCCACAGGGGGCGGCGCAGTACTTC CASSPQGAAQYF
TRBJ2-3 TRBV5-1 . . TGCGCCAGCAGCGTGCACGGAGGGCCGAGCACAGATACGCAGTATTTT CASSVHGGPSTDTQYF
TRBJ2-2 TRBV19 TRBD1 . TGTGCCAGTGACTACCGGGACAGGGGATATACCGGGGAGCTGTTTTTT CASDYRDRGYTGELFF
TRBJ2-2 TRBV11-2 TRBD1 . TGTGCCAGCAGCTTAGAGACAGGGGCAAACACCGGGGAGCTGTTTTTT CASSLETGANTGELFF
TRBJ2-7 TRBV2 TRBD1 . TGTGCCAGCAGTGGGATGGGACAGGCGCACTCCTACGAGCAGTACTTC CASSGMGQAHSYEQYF
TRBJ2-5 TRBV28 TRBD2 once TGTGCCAGCAGGGGGACTAGCGGGAGAGGGGGTAGAGAGACCCAGTACTTC CASRGTSGRGGRETQYF
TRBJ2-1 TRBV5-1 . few TGCGCCAGCAGCTTGGAACAGCTATACAATGAGCAGTTCTTC CASSLEQLYNEQFF
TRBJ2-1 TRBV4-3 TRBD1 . TGCGCCAGCAGCCAAGGGGCAGGGACAGGTCAATTCTTC CASSQGAGTGQFF
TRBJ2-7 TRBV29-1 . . TGCAGCGTTGAAAAGTACGGCGAGCAGTACTTC CSVEKYGEQYF
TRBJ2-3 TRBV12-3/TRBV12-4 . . TGTGCCAGCAGTTTGGCCCACACAGATACGCAGTATTTT CASSLAHTDTQYF